Below, one T cell receptor (beta chain) is given with its context. No antigen is known for it. The input lacks base qualities; no much larger clone sits a single base away. This sample was included in a study of long-term antiretroviral therapy in people with HIV (dated by TCRdb to between 2020 and 2023). For context, the study as a whole: The earliest samples were collected about a decade before the 2015 WHO recommendation for immediate ART, when ART was typically delayed until CD4 counts fell. No cross-contamination during QIAcube processing was shown when test extractions of a monoclonal T-cell line were performed alongside 30 to 40 polyclonal samples. A total of around 190 cryopreserved PBMC samples came from approximately 30 adults with confirmed HIV infection and were collected serially over a mean of roughly 6 years (range 1-12). A retrospective serial study tested whether changes in peripheral blood TRB repertoire composition and diversity were associated with ART initiation and durable HIV suppression. Among the 30 or so participants with HIV, eleven to twelve were female.

Between the V and J ends, shortened by 3 bases and 3 bases respectively, the junction contains 2 bases. Looking up the germline V gene (reference sequence) yields CDR1 SEHNR and CDR2 FQNEAQ. Counted from cysteine to phenylalanine, this CDR3 has 12 amino acids. Only the CDR3 region is kept as DNA, spanning 36 bases read in frame from base 1. Participants were included only if at least one PBMC sample before ART initiation and at least two post-ART samples were available. All participants with HIV were treated in the United States of America. Cryopreserved samples of 1-10 million PBMC were thawed and washed before DNA extraction. At the time of the earliest PBMC sample, participants with HIV were aged between roughly 20 and 60 years. PBMC samples from each participant spanned 1-4 timepoints before ART initiation and 2-8 timepoints after ART initiation, with a median of 7 samples. For every participant, serial HIV viral load, CD4+ T-cell count, ART history and demographic data were obtained. Using a Qiagen kit on a QIAcube, genomic DNA was extracted from unsorted PBMC, with samples processed in batches of 12.

The immunoSEQ hsTCRB v3.0 assay was used at survey level resolution for TRB variable region sequencing. TRB sequencing targeted a depth of about 35,000-50,000 T-cell genomes per sample. TRB libraries were pooled and sequenced on an Illumina MiSeq using a v3 150-cycle kit. As for how the authors treated the data: Repertoire analysis was performed in R inside a reproducible Nextflow workflow that covered QC, data transformation and analysis. LymphoSeq2, an R package for exploring AIRR-Seq data, was used to implement the custom analyses. A handful of samples yielding fewer than 5000 total TRB sequences were excluded, leaving approximately 190 analyzed HIV repertoires. Among the 170 to 200 retained HIV repertoires, 55 to 65 were collected before ART initiation and roughly 130 were collected after ART initiation. Each repertoire was downsampled to 5000 TRB nucleotide sequences, and summary statistics were averaged across 100 downsampling iterations. The analysis kept only TRB sequences whose CDR3 regions were at least seven amino acids long. A Shannon entropy-derived clonality score and the Gini coefficient were used to measure diversity. In the repertoire networks, any two of the top 5000 CDR3 amino acid sequences were connected whenever the two sequences differed by an edit distance of one. Antigen specificity groups and MHC restriction were predicted for TRB CDR3 amino acid sequences with GLIPH2. Known CMV, EBV, HIV or tissue antigen associations were flagged by matching CDR3 amino acid sequences against VDJdb and McPAS-TCR. Pre-ART, post-ART and control groups were compared with Wilcoxon signed-rank tests and Holm-Bonferroni correction. TCRdb mirrors the immuneACCESS table, restricted to in-frame sequences. Some clones are absent from its copies; in checked studies, under half trace to an unresolved V gene, and the reason for the others is unknown. That table furnishes V, J and clone size, whereas the DNA furnished D and trimming. A total of about 22,000 clones appear in this sample, approximately 90% of them only once. Together, the top ten hold more than 6.5% of the sample.

What the authors observed across the whole study: Expanded TRB clones identified before ART initiation dominated the repertoire across all time points, though the dominance fluctuated and decreased in many PLHIV after ART. Owing to limited PBMC availability, only the TCR beta chain was sequenced, without alpha chain pairing. The samples were dated from about 2003 to 2018, and the ART regimens that were used may be less effective than current ART regimens. No data were available on ART adherence, viral resistance or therapy changes, limiting inferences about post-ART repertoire changes. Because cell numbers in pre-ART samples were limited, unsorted PBMC were profiled instead of sorted CD4+ and CD8+ T cells. Starting ART was linked to a significant rise in TRB diversity, yet even after long-term ART the diversity remained significantly lower than in transplant donor controls. Narrower CDR3 length ranges were observed in HIV repertoires than in controls, and an antigen-experienced repertoire with only a slight naive shift after ART was suggested by the network structure.

Sequencing was performed on unsorted PBMCs, taken 1.8 years before starting antiretroviral therapy. Rearrangement joined TRBV7-9 to TRBJ1-4; the D gene cannot be named for sure. This receptor was obtained from a woman between 25 and 40 years old with HIV. The CDR3 protein is CASSFSNEKLFF. The DNA is as follows: TGTGCCAGCAGCTTTTCTAATGAAAAACTGTTTTTT.